Listed here is a single T cell receptor beta chain. Profiled with immunoSEQ multiplex PCR; TCRdb holds only in-frame clones, not every one. This table has around 240,000 clones, approximately 91% appearing once. This entry is derived from a study of blood T cell repertoires in COVID-19. Turning to the study itself: Samples came from the United States, Italy and Spain, spanning acute and convalescent COVID-19.

The CDR3 extends over 16 amino acids. The germline V gene encodes CDR1 SEHNR and CDR2 FQNEAQ (reference sequence). V lost 2 bases, J lost 0 bases, and 11 bases lay in between. The gene calls are TRBV7-9 and TRBJ1-3; unclear D gene. This TCR was sampled from a human donor in a cohort exposed to, infected with or recovered from COVID-19 (not recorded which). The donor label of this sample is uncertain. The specimen was PBMCs or T cells enriched from blood (not recorded which). CDR3 DNA: TGTGCCAGCAGCTTAAGAGGGCAGAGCTCTGGAAACACCATATATTTT. The encoded protein is CASSLRGQSSGNTIYF.